The sequence of this TCR beta chain was determined in a study of PD-1 blockade in classical Hodgkin lymphoma. The CDR3 consists of 15 residues. From germline, CDR1 is GTSNPN and CDR2 SVGIG (reference sequence). Trimming cost V 4 bases and J 2 bases; bases outside gene matches: 7. Every patient relapsed after autologous stem cell transplantation, and brentuximab vedotin exposure varied. Measured with immunoSEQ multiplex PCR; TCRdb has only the in-frame clones, and not every one. This sample has 100,000 to 120,000 clones; nearly 90% occur once, and the top ten carry 15% to 20%. Notes on the study in general: Unlike CD8+ TCR diversity, which did not rise significantly by C4D1, CD4+ TCR diversity did. Compared with healthy donors, newly diagnosed patients reportedly showed lower baseline TCR diversity.

Details on this clone: Its matching antigen is unknown.

This clonotype was obtained from a human donor with classical Hodgkin lymphoma. The chain couples TRBV30 to TRBJ1-5; 8 positions agree with TRBD1. The specimen comprised peripheral blood mononuclear cells (PBMCs), sampled before the second cycle of nivolumab. The CDR3 DNA reads as TGTGCCTGGAATTCCGGGACAGGACGCAATCAGCCCCAGCATTTT. Amino acids: CAWNSGTGRNQPQHF.